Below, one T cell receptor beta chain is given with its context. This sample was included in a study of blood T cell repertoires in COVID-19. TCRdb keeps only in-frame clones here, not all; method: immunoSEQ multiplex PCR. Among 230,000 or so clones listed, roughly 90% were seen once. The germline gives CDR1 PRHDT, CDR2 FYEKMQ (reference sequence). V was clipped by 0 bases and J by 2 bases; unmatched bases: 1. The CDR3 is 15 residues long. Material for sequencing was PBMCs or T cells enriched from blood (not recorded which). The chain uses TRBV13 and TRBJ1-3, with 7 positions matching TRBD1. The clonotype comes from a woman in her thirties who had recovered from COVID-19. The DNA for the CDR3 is TGTGCCAGCAGCTTAGGAACAGGGGCTGGAAACACCATATATTTT. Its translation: CASSLGTGAGNTIYF.